Given below is one TCR beta chain in context. Its target is unknown. The data belong to a study of shared clonotypes between healthy human individuals. Notes on the study in general: The diversity represented, both genetic and in exposure history, was limited by few donors.

Measured with immunoSEQ multiplex PCR; TCRdb has only the in-frame clones, and not every one. Altogether under 2,500,000 clones are present, roughly 95% being singletons, with the ten largest covering roughly 0.13%. Negatively enriched CD4+ T cells were divided by CD45RA into naive and memory. Material: naive CD4+ T cells sorted from blood. As to subset: CD45RA+ positively selected. The receptor's source is a man aged 18 to 29 in good health.

DNA of the CDR3: TGTGCCAGCAGCTTAGCCCTCCGGGGGGGGCGGACAGATACGCAGTATTTT. Its translation: CASSLALRGGRTDTQYF. The chain links TRBV13 to TRBJ2-3; 8 bases agree with TRBD2. CDR3 size: 17 residues. The V segment lost 1 base and the J segment 3 bases; nucleotides outside the gene matches: 9. The germline V gene has CDR1 PRHDT and CDR2 FYEKMQ (reference sequence).